These T cell receptor beta chains were read from a single sample in a study of cytomegalovirus exposure and HLA in healthy donors. The table came from immunoSEQ multiplex PCR; TCRdb's copy has only in-frame clones and leaves some out. Of some 130,000 clones detected, 75% to 85% appear once; the ten largest clones hold approximately 4%. Sample: PBMCs. The receptors were gathered from a woman in her thirties or forties in good health and CMV-seronegative. Each CDR3 is given with its conserved first and last residue. A D gene is named only where the DNA matches it firmly. Expanded clones get a size class; other rows say once, few or many, or leave the size out.

V gene	clone size	D gene	J gene	CDR3 DNA	CDR3 protein
TRBV2	few	NA	TRBJ2-7	TGTGCCAGCAGTGGAGGCGAGCAGTACTTC	CASSGGEQYF
TRBV19	NA	NA	TRBJ1-4	TGTGCCAGTAGTATACGAGGGCAGAATGAAAAACTGTTTTTT	CASSIRGQNEKLFF
TRBV9	NA	NA	TRBJ1-2	TGTGCCAGCAGCGTAGGGAGCTATGGCTACACCTTC	CASSVGSYGYTF
TRBV5-1	once	NA	TRBJ2-7	TGCGCCAGCAGGGCGGACTACGAGCAGTACTTC	CASRADYEQYF
TRBV2	NA	NA	TRBJ2-7	TGTGCCAGCAGTGAAACGGGGGTGGAGGACGACGAGCAGTACTTC	CASSETGVEDDEQYF
TRBV5-1	NA	NA	TRBJ1-2	TGCGCCAGCAGCTTCGAGATCTCAGGGGTGGGCTACACCTTC	CASSFEISGVGYTF
TRBV7-9	NA	NA	TRBJ1-4	TGTGCCAGCAGCTTGCCGGAGTTAGATGAAAAACTGTTTTTT	CASSLPELDEKLFF
TRBV5-4	few	NA	TRBJ1-4	TGTGCCAGCAGCCAGGCGGGACGGAATGAAAAACTGTTTTTT	CASSQAGRNEKLFF
TRBV19	NA	TRBD1	TRBJ1-6	TGTGCCAGTAGTCCTCCCCGGACAGGGCTGGGGGGTTCACCCCTCCACTTT	CASSPPRTGLGGSPLHF
TRBV4-1	NA	NA	TRBJ1-6	TGCGCCAGCAGCCAAGTAGGGGAAGGAGTTGGACCCCTCCACTTT	CASSQVGEGVGPLHF
TRBV28	NA	TRBD2	TRBJ2-1	TGTGCCAGCCGTTCGTCGGGACTAGCACACAATGAGCAGTTCTTC	CASRSSGLAHNEQFF
TRBV28	NA	NA	TRBJ2-2	TGTGCCAGCAGTTTCAGCGGTAACACCGGGGAGCTGTTTTTT	CASSFSGNTGELFF
TRBV7-9	NA	NA	TRBJ1-4	TGTGCCAGCAGCTTAGGCGGGGTAACCCTGAAAAAACTGTTTTTT	CASSLGGVTLKKLFF
TRBV7-8	NA	TRBD2	TRBJ2-7	TGTGCCAGCAGCTTGGGACTAGGGTCCTACGAGCAGTACTTC	CASSLGLGSYEQYF
TRBV5-4	NA	TRBD2	TRBJ2-7	TGTGCCAGCAGCTCCCCCAGTAGCGGGGCAGGGGAGCAGTACTTC	CASSSPSSGAGEQYF
TRBV6-5	once	TRBD1	TRBJ2-1	TGTGCCAGCAGGCAGGGGGCCAATGAGCAGTTCTTC	CASRQGANEQFF
TRBV7-2	NA	NA	TRBJ2-7	TGTGCCAGCAGCTCGGGGGACGGATCCTACGAGCAGTACTTC	CASSSGDGSYEQYF
TRBV4-1	once	NA	TRBJ1-5	TGCGCCAGCAGCCAACTATGGGGAGCCGCGGGGATGGGGCCCCAGCATTTT	CASSQLWGAAGMGPQHF
TRBV5-1	NA	TRBD1	TRBJ2-7	TGCGCCAGCAGTCCAACCGGGACAGGTTTTGAGCAGTACTTC	CASSPTGTGFEQYF
TRBV15	NA	TRBD2	TRBJ2-3	TGTGCCACCAGCAGAGATCGGTTAGCGGGAGTCGCAGATACGCAGTATTTT	CATSRDRLAGVADTQYF
TRBV15	NA	NA	TRBJ1-2	TGTGCCACCAGCAGGGGAGCGCAGGAAACGGGCTACACCTTC	CATSRGAQETGYTF
TRBV5-4	few	TRBD1	TRBJ1-4	TGTGCCAGCAGCCGGTGGACAGGGTTGGCAACTAATGAAAAACTGTTTTTT	CASSRWTGLATNEKLFF
TRBV5-4	NA	NA	TRBJ2-1	TGTGCCAGCAGCCTTGGTGGGCCCTCCTACAATGAGCAGTTCTTC	CASSLGGPSYNEQFF
TRBV29-1	NA	NA	TRBJ1-2	TGCAGCGTGGATCGTGGCAGGGATATCGATGGCTACACCTTC	CSVDRGRDIDGYTF
TRBV7-9	once	TRBD1	TRBJ1-1	TGTGCCAGCAGCCTCCAGACAGGGATGGGCACTGAAGCTTTCTTT	CASSLQTGMGTEAFF
TRBV9	NA	TRBD1	TRBJ1-6	TGTGCCAGCAGGCCGGGGGGGACAGGGCAATCACCCCTCCACTTT	CASRPGGTGQSPLHF
TRBV7-9	NA	NA	TRBJ2-3	TGTGCCAGCAGCTTAGCGGGAGGGGGGGATACGCAGTATTTT	CASSLAGGGDTQYF
TRBV28	NA	TRBD1	TRBJ2-3	TGTGCCAGCAGTTTATCGACAGGGTGGACAGATACGCAGTATTTT	CASSLSTGWTDTQYF
TRBV6-5	NA	NA	TRBJ1-1	TGTGCCAGCAGTTACTCGAGTCTCAACACTGAAGCTTTCTTT	CASSYSSLNTEAFF
TRBV4-1	NA	NA	TRBJ1-1	TGCGCCAGCAGCCAAGAGCGAGGAAGTCGCACTGAAGCTTTCTTT	CASSQERGSRTEAFF
TRBV6-5	NA	TRBD1	TRBJ2-1	TGTGCCAGCAGTTACTCGACCGGACAGGGGCAAAATGAGCAGTTCTTC	CASSYSTGQGQNEQFF
TRBV5-1	NA	TRBD2	TRBJ2-1	TGCGCCAGCAGCGTTGGGACTAGCGGAGGGAATGAGCAGTTCTTC	CASSVGTSGGNEQFF
TRBV4-1	NA	NA	TRBJ1-6	TGCGCCAGCGCGATAGGAGGGGAAGGTAATTCACCCCTCCACTTT	CASAIGGEGNSPLHF
TRBV5-6	NA	NA	TRBJ1-5	TGTGCCAGCAGCTACGGGACACGAAATCAGCCCCAGCATTTT	CASSYGTRNQPQHF